These T cell receptor beta chains were read from a single sample in a study of shared clonotypes between healthy human individuals. The repertoire was sequenced with immunoSEQ multiplex PCR; TCRdb's copy has only in-frame clones and lacks some. The sample lists some 500,000 clones, about 96% occurring once. Sequencing input: naive CD4+ T cells sorted from blood. These receptors were obtained from a young woman in good health. CDR3s include the opening cysteine and the closing phenylalanine or tryptophan. The D gene is left open where the match is weak. Part of the rows lack a size; the others show once, few, many or a class for expanded clones.

D: -
V: TRBV28
size: -
J: TRBJ2-4
CDR3: CASSLWERNIQYF
DNA: TGTGCCAGCAGTTTATGGGAAAGAAACATTCAGTACTTC

D: -
V: TRBV10-3
size: once
J: TRBJ2-7
CDR3: CAIQPSAESSYEQYF
DNA: TGTGCCATCCAGCCTTCGGCGGAGAGCTCCTACGAGCAGTACTTC

D: -
V: TRBV5-1
size: -
J: TRBJ2-2
CDR3: CASSLARGRGRTGELFF
DNA: TGCGCCAGCAGCTTGGCCAGGGGACGGGGCCGCACCGGGGAGCTGTTTTTT

D: TRBD1
V: TRBV29-1
size: -
J: TRBJ2-7
CDR3: CSVTRRDSLYEQYF
DNA: TGCAGCGTGACGCGCCGGGACAGCCTTTACGAGCAGTACTTC

D: -
V: TRBV15
size: -
J: TRBJ1-5
CDR3: CATSRERQGRSNQPQHF
DNA: TGTGCCACCAGCAGAGAAAGGCAGGGAAGGAGCAATCAGCCCCAGCATTTT

D: TRBD2
V: TRBV5-1
size: -
J: TRBJ2-1
CDR3: CASSHGTSENEQFF
DNA: TGCGCCAGCAGCCACGGGACTAGCGAGAATGAGCAGTTCTTC

D: TRBD1
V: TRBV28
size: once
J: TRBJ1-1
CDR3: CASREGQGGAEAFF
DNA: TGTGCCAGCAGGGAGGGACAGGGGGGGGCTGAAGCTTTCTTT

D: TRBD2
V: TRBV19
size: -
J: TRBJ2-1
CDR3: CASSPRGLANPYNEQFF
DNA: TGTGCCAGTAGTCCCCGGGGACTAGCGAACCCCTACAATGAGCAGTTCTTC

D: -
V: TRBV15
size: -
J: TRBJ2-5
CDR3: CATRRGGDQETQYF
DNA: TGTGCCACCCGTAGAGGGGGGGATCAAGAGACCCAGTACTTC

D: TRBD2
V: TRBV7-3
size: -
J: TRBJ2-1
CDR3: CASSPGRATEQFF
DNA: TGTGCCAGCAGCCCCGGGAGGGCCACTGAGCAGTTCTTC

D: TRBD2
V: TRBV19
size: -
J: TRBJ2-1
CDR3: CASSTGLAYNEQFF
DNA: TGTGCCAGTAGTACGGGACTAGCCTACAATGAGCAGTTCTTC

D: TRBD2
V: TRBV5-5
size: -
J: TRBJ2-6
CDR3: CASSFRGGRPSSGANVLTF
DNA: TGTGCCAGCAGCTTTAGGGGCGGGAGGCCCTCCTCTGGGGCCAACGTCCTGACTTTC

D: TRBD2
V: TRBV7-2
size: -
J: TRBJ2-7
CDR3: CASSIGTSGTPYEQYF
DNA: TGTGCCAGCAGCATCGGGACTAGCGGGACCCCCTACGAGCAGTACTTC

D: TRBD1
V: TRBV19
size: -
J: TRBJ2-7
CDR3: CASSWTRDRYEQYF
DNA: TGTGCCAGTAGTTGGACCCGGGACAGATACGAGCAGTACTTC

D: TRBD1
V: TRBV5-1
size: -
J: TRBJ2-7
CDR3: CASSFETGLYEQYF
DNA: TGCGCCAGCAGCTTTGAGACAGGGCTCTACGAGCAGTACTTC

D: -
V: TRBV28
size: -
J: TRBJ1-1
CDR3: CASSPDSMNTEAFF
DNA: TGTGCCAGCAGTCCGGACTCAATGAACACTGAAGCTTTCTTT

D: -
V: TRBV28
size: -
J: TRBJ1-2
CDR3: CASSRDRAKGYTF
DNA: TGTGCCAGCAGCCGCGACAGAGCGAAGGGCTACACCTTC

D: -
V: TRBV5-1
size: -
J: TRBJ2-2
CDR3: CASRDTDTGELFF
DNA: TGCGCCAGCCGGGACACCGACACCGGGGAGCTGTTTTTT

D: -
V: TRBV18
size: -
J: TRBJ2-7
CDR3: CASSPRTGAYEQYF
DNA: TGTGCCAGCTCACCAAGGACTGGAGCCTACGAGCAGTACTTC

D: TRBD2
V: TRBV5-4
size: -
J: TRBJ2-3
CDR3: CASSQDPSGRQGGLDTQYF
DNA: TGTGCCAGCAGCCAGGACCCTAGCGGGAGGCAGGGCGGGTTGGATACGCAGTATTTT

D: TRBD1
V: TRBV19
size: few
J: TRBJ1-5
CDR3: CATSTGTGGQSNQPQHF
DNA: TGTGCCACCTCAACCGGGACAGGGGGCCAGAGCAATCAGCCCCAGCATTTT

D: TRBD1
V: TRBV5-8
size: -
J: TRBJ1-5
CDR3: CASSFGDRFDGQPQHF
DNA: TGTGCCAGCAGCTTCGGGGACAGGTTCGATGGTCAGCCCCAGCATTTT

D: -
V: TRBV6-5
size: -
J: TRBJ2-7
CDR3: CASSYRSSYKQYF
DNA: TGTGCCAGCAGTTATAGGTCCTCCTACAAGCAGTACTTC

D: TRBD2
V: TRBV28
size: -
J: TRBJ2-3
CDR3: CASSPFGSSGDGDTQYF
DNA: TGTGCCAGCAGCCCCTTTGGTTCTAGCGGAGACGGAGATACGCAGTATTTT

D: -
V: TRBV10-1
size: -
J: TRBJ1-1
CDR3: CASSAGLNTEAFF
DNA: TGCGCCAGCAGTGCCGGGTTGAACACTGAAGCTTTCTTT

D: TRBD1
V: TRBV7-3
size: -
J: TRBJ2-7
CDR3: CASSLMGDRIYEQYF
DNA: TGTGCCAGCAGCTTAATGGGGGACAGGATCTACGAGCAGTACTTC

D: TRBD1
V: TRBV28
size: -
J: TRBJ2-5
CDR3: CASSFFRGLETQYF
DNA: TGTGCCAGCAGTTTTTTTAGGGGGCTAGAGACCCAGTACTTC

D: -
V: TRBV15
size: -
J: TRBJ2-2
CDR3: CATSRVTGELFF
DNA: TGTGCCACCAGCAGAGTAACCGGGGAGCTGTTTTTT